This TCR beta chain originates from a study of vaccination effects on CD4 cells after COVID-19. Study details: Following the second dose by a median of 72 days, the post-vaccine samples were obtained.

With 2 bases removed from V and 0 bases from J, the gap between germline ends came to 8 bases. This CDR3 is 15 amino acids long. Germline V gives CDR1 KGHSH, CDR2 LQKENI. Overall study findings and caveats: Clones that were induced by infection or by vaccine showed marked contraction late after vaccination.

Between days 10 and 11 of culture, CD4+ T cells were separated out. Each person got two doses of an mRNA SARS-CoV-2 vaccine, BNT162b2 or mRNA-1273. On both days 3 and 7, half of the culture medium was replaced with IL-2 medium. Generated by immunoSEQ multiplex PCR, the TCRdb table keeps only in-frame clones and is missing some. Among 45,000 to 55,000 clones listed, just over 70% were seen once. This clone appeared a few times. Its antigen is still unknown. The material sequenced was CD4+ T cells from PBMCs cultured without peptide, taken after COVID-19 vaccination. This chain links TRBV18 with TRBJ1-5; D remains unclear. The TCR comes from a human donor who received a COVID-19 vaccine. The CDR3 loop is CASSPVEGSNQPQHF. The DNA of the CDR3 is TGTGCCAGCTCACCAGTAGAGGGTAGCAATCAGCCCCAGCATTTT.